This T cell receptor (beta chain) comes out of a study of T cell responses to AZD1222 COVID-19 vaccine. Study-level findings and limits: Most donors were white British, females outnumbered males, and clonal diversity was possibly underestimated.

TCRdb's table, derived via immunoSEQ multiplex PCR, lists solely in-frame clones and lacks some. The data hold some 120,000 clones, with 88% observed a single time. In regard to this clone: What it binds is not known.

This CDR3 contains 16 residues. Trimming removed 0 bases at V and 5 bases at J, with 14 bases between. Germline CDR1 and CDR2: SGHRS and YFSETQ. The specimen was peripheral blood, collected 28 days after the second AZD1222 dose. The genes are TRBV5-1 and TRBJ2-2; possible D gene TRBD2, 6 bases. This TCR derives from an adult who received the AZD1222 COVID-19 vaccine. The DNA of the CDR3 is TGCGCCAGCAGCTTGGCCCTGCTTGGGGGGACCGGGGAGCTGTTTTTT. Translating it yields CASSLALLGGTGELFF.